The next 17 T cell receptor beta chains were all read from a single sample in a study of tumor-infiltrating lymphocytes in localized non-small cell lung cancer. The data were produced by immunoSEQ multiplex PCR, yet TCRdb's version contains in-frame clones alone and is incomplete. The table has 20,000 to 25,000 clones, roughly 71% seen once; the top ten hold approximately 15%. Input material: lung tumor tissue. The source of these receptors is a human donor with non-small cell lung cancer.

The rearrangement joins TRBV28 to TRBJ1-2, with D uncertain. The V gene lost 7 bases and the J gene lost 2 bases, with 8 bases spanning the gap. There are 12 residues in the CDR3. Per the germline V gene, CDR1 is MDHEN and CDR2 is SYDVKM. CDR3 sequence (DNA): TGTGCCAGCACCGAAGCGAACTATGGCTACACCTTC. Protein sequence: CASTEANYGYTF.

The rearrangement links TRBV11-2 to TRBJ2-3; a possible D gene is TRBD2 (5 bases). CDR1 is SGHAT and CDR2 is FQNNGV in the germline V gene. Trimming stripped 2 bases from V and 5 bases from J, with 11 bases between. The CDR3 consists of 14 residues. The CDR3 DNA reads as TGTGCCAGCAGCTTATCTCTCGGGGAAGATACGCAGTATTTT. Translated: CASSLSLGEDTQYF. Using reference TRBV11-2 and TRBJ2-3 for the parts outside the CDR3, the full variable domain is EAGVAQSPRYKIIEKRQSVAFWCNPISGHATLYWYQQILGQGPKLLIQFQNNGVVDDSQLPKDRFSAERLKGVDSTLKIQPAKLEDSAVYLCASSLSLGEDTQYFGPGTRLTVL.

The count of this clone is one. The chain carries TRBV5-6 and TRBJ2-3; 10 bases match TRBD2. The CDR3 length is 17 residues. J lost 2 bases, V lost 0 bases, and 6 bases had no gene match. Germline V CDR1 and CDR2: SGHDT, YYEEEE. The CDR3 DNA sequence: TGTGCCAGCAGCTTGGAGGCACTAGCGGGGTACACAGATACGCAGTATTTT. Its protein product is CASSLEALAGYTDTQYF.

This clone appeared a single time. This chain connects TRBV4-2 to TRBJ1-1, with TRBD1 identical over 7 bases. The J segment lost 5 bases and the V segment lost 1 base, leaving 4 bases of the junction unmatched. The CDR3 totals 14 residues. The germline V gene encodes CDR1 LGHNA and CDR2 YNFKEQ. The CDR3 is CASSQVQGDTEAFF. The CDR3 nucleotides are TGTGCCAGCAGCCAAGTTCAGGGGGATACTGAAGCTTTCTTT.

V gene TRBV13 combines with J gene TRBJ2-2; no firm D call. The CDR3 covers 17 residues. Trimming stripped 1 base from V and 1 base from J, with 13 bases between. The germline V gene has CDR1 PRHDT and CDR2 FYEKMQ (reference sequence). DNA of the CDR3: TGTGCCAGCAGCTTAGAAGGATTAGCTGAGAACACCGGGGAGCTGTTTTTT. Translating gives CASSLEGLAENTGELFF.

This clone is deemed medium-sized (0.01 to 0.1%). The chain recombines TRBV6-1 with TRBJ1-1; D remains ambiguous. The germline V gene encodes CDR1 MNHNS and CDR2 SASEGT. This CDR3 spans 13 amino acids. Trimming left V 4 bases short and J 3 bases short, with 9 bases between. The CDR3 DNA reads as TGTGCCAGCAGTGGGGGAGGGTACACTGAAGCTTTCTTT. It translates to CASSGGGYTEAFF.

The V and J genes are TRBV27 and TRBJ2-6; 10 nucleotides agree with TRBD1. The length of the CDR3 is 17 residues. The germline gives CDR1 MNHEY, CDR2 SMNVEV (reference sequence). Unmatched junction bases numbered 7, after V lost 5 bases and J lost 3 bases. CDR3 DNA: TGTGCCAGCAGTCCGGGACAGGGGAAGGTTGGGGCCAACGTCCTGACTTTC. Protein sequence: CASSPGQGKVGANVLTF.

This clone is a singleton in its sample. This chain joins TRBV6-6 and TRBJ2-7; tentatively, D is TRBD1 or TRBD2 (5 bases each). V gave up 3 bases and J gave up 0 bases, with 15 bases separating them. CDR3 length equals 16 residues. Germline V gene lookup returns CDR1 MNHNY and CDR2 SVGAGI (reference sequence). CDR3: CASSYGGATSSYEQYF. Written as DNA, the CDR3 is TGTGCCAGCAGTTATGGGGGAGCAACGAGCTCCTACGAGCAGTACTTC.

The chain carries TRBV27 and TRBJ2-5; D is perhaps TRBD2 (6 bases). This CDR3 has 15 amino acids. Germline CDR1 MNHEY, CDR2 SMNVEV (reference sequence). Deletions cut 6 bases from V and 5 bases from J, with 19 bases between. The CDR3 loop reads CASRLGGARRETQYF. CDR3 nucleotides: TGTGCCAGCAGACTGGGGGGAGCTAGACGGGAGACCCAGTACTTC.

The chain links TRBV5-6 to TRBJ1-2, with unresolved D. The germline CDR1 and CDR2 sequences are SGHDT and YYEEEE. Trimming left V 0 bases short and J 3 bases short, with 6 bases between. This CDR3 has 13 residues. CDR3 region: CASSLDTDYGYTF. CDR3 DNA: TGTGCCAGCAGCTTGGACACAGACTATGGCTACACCTTC.

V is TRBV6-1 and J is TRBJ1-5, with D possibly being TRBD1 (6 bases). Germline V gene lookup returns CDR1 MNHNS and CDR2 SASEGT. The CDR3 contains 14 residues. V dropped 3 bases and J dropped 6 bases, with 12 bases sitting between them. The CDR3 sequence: CASSDPRGVQPQHF. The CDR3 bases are TGTGCCAGCAGTGACCCCAGGGGAGTTCAGCCCCAGCATTTT.

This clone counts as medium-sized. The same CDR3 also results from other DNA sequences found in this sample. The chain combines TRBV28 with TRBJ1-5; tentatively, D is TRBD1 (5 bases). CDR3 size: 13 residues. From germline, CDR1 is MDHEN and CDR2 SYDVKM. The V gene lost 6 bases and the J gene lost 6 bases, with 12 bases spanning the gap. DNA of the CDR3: TGTGCCAGCAGGGAAGGGGCGGGTCAGCCCCAGCATTTT. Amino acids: CASREGAGQPQHF.

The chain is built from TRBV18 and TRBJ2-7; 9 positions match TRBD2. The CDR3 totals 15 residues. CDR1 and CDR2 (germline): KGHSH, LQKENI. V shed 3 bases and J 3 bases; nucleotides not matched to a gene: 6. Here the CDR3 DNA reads TGTGCCAGCTCACCCGGACTAGCGATTAACTACGAGCAGTACTTC. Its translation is CASSPGLAINYEQYF.

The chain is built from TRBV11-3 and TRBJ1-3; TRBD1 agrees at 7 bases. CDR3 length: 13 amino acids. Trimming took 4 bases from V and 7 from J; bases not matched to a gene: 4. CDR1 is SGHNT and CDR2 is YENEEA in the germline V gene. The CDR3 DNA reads TGTGCCAGCAGCTCAGGGGGGATGAACACCATATATTTT. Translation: CASSSGGMNTIYF.

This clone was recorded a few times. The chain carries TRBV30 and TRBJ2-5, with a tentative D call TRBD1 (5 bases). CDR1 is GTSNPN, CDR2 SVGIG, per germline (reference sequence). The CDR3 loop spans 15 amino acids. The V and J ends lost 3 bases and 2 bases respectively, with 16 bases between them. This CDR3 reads CAWSLGAAPQETQYF. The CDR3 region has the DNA TGTGCCTGGAGCCTTGGGGCGGCGCCTCAAGAGACCCAGTACTTC.

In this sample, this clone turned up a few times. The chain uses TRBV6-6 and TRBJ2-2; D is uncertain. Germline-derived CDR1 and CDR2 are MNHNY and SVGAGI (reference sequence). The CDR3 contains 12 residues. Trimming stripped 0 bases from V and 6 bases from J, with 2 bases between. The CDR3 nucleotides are TGTGCCAGCAGTTACTCGGCCGGGGAGCTGTTTTTT. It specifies CASSYSAGELFF.

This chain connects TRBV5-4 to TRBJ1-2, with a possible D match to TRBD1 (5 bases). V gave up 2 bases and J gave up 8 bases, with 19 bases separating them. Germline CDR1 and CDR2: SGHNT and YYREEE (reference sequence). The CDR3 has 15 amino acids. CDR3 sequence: CASSLPGLGWGGYTF. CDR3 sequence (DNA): TGTGCCAGCAGCTTACCGGGCCTCGGATGGGGCGGCTACACCTTC.